The rows below give T cell receptor beta chains drawn from one sample of a study of T cells expressing NK-cell markers. TCRdb re-analyzed the 5' RACE reads; it lists each CDR3 protein once, without DNA. The listing records fewer than 550,000 distinct CDR3 sequences. Sequenced material: blood T cells: a sorted CD56 or NKG2C T cell subset, CD4+ or CD8+ T cells, or bulk PBMC T cells (not recorded which). The source of these receptors is a woman aged 45-65 years in good health. Both conserved end residues are part of each CDR3. Each record gives: J gene, V gene, CDR3 protein.

TRBJ2-3,TRBV6-2/TRBV6-3,CASNRGGPADTQYF
TRBJ1-4,TRBV7-9,CASMRGQGLGNEKLFF
TRBJ2-3,TRBV27,CASRHPPEGDTQYF
TRBJ2-2,TRBV9,CASSVRLAGAANTGELFF
TRBJ2-7,TRBV7-8,CASTRTGNSYEQYF
TRBJ1-1,TRBV27,CASSLMRLGSRQNTEAFF
TRBJ2-3,TRBV24-1,CATGLSGKPTDTQYF
TRBJ2-1,TRBV5-1,CASSLSLGVVGHNEQFF
TRBJ1-1,TRBV29-1,CSVGVGAIRMNTEAFF
TRBJ2-4,TRBV20-1,CSATLAVQNIQYF
TRBJ2-3,TRBV3-1,CASSQGQGGTDTQYF
TRBJ2-1,TRBV12-3/TRBV12-4,CASSLTGGRSYNEQFF
TRBJ2-1,TRBV7-3,CASSLGLDGYNEQFF
TRBJ1-1,TRBV29-1,CSASGKSDTEAFF
TRBJ1-2,TRBV6-5,CASSPKVIGGGPFTF
TRBJ2-5,TRBV12-3/TRBV12-4,CASSPGTSSWGTQYF